Listed below are T cell receptor beta chains from one sample, sequenced in a study of post-analysis software for immune sequencing data. One entry per CDR3 protein, called by TCRdb with MiXCR from the PCR reads. The table has 700,000 to 900,000 distinct CDR3 sequences, under 60% seen once. The sequenced sample was blood. The origin of the receptors is a girl aged 10 to 17 with multiple sclerosis. The CDR3 runs from the conserved cysteine through the conserved F or W. D genes are given only for firm matches. Size is stated for part of the rows, as once, few or many counts, or as a class when the clone is expanded.

TRBJ2-7,once,-,TRBV11-2,17,CASSLGAGGLDSYEQYF,TGTGCCAGCAGCTTAGGGGCAGGGGGACTAGACTCCTACGAGCAGTACTTC
TRBJ2-1,-,TRBD2,TRBV12-3/TRBV12-4,18,CASSFGIAGDPIYNEQFF,TGTGCCAGCAGTTTCGGGATAGCGGGAGACCCCATCTACAATGAGCAGTTCTTC
TRBJ2-1,-,-,TRBV20-1,14,CSASGSKFYNEQFF,TGCAGTGCTAGCGGGAGTAAATTCTACAATGAGCAGTTCTTC
TRBJ2-5,few,TRBD2,TRBV29-1,13,CSVEGGGDETQYF,TGCAGCGTTGAAGGGGGAGGGGACGAGACCCAGTACTTC
TRBJ2-7,-,TRBD2,TRBV27,15,CASKPLLAGPREQYF,TGTGCCAGCAAACCCCTCCTAGCGGGGCCTAGAGAGCAGTACTTC
TRBJ2-5,few,-,TRBV13,15,CASRRAASLQETQYF,TGTGCCAGCAGACGGGCAGCAAGCCTACAAGAGACCCAGTACTTC
TRBJ2-1,-,TRBD1,TRBV12-3/TRBV12-4,14,CASSLGQGAFEQFF,TGTGCCAGCAGTTTAGGACAGGGGGCGTTTGAGCAGTTCTTC
TRBJ2-3,few,-,TRBV10-1,15,CASSEVSEATDTQYF,TGCGCCAGCAGTGAGGTCTCCGAGGCCACAGATACGCAGTATTTT
TRBJ2-2,-,-,TRBV20-1,13,CSAQTANTGELFF,TGCAGTGCCCAGACAGCGAACACCGGGGAGCTGTTTTTT
TRBJ2-1,-,TRBD2,TRBV4-3,16,CASSQDLAGRYNEQFF,TGCGCCAGCAGCCAAGATCTAGCGGGAAGGTATAATGAGCAGTTCTTC
TRBJ2-7,few,TRBD1,TRBV28,14,CASSNRGVPYEQYF,TGTGCCAGCAGTAACAGGGGAGTTCCCTACGAGCAGTACTTC
TRBJ2-6,few,-,TRBV5-1,16,CASNPGDYSGANVLTF,TGCGCCAGCAACCCCGGGGATTACTCTGGGGCCAACGTCCTGACTTTC
TRBJ2-1,-,TRBD2,TRBV7-9,15,CASSLLAGGHNEQFF,TGTGCCAGCAGCTTACTAGCGGGAGGACACAATGAGCAGTTCTTC
TRBJ2-5,-,TRBD2,TRBV6-2/TRBV6-3,13,CASIGLAGTTQYF,TGTGCCAGCATCGGACTAGCGGGAACGACCCAGTACTTC
TRBJ2-3,-,-,TRBV20-1,14,CSDLQGDYTDTQYF,TGCAGCGATTTACAGGGTGACTACACAGATACGCAGTATTTT
TRBJ2-3,-,TRBD1,TRBV15,19,CATSSTGTGDSIPTDTQYF,TGTGCCACCAGCAGCACCGGGACAGGGGACTCCATACCCACAGATACGCAGTATTTT
TRBJ2-3,-,TRBD1,TRBV7-9,15,CASSAPGQPTDTQYF,TGTGCCAGCAGCGCACCGGGACAGCCCACAGATACGCAGTATTTT